This TCR beta chain stems from a study of read filtering for tumor transcriptome and immune sequencing. Whole-study results and caveats: In IR-seq, single-read clonotypes were roughly 80% of clonotypes but around 3.2% of reads.

From around 0.4 ug of RNA, a library with molecular barcoded alpha/delta and beta/gamma adaptors was made. MiXCR was run by TCRdb on the reads, yielding one entry per CDR3 protein. This repertoire shows more than 100,000 distinct CDR3 sequences, 10% to 15% found once; its top ten account for approximately 9.9%. Ten or more counts support this clonotype. The antigen remains undetermined. Germline CDR1 is SNHLY and CDR2 is FYNNEI. This CDR3 is 15 amino acids long. The V end was cut by 4 bases, the J end by 1 base, with 12 bases between. The TCR sequence derives from a donor at least 40 years old with multiple myeloma. The source material was a population of CD138-negative cells sorted from bone marrow. The chain has TRBV2 and TRBJ2-3, with a possible D match to TRBD2 (6 bases). For the CDR3, the DNA is TGTGCCAGCAGTGTTGAAGGGACTGGCACAGATACGCAGTATTTT. Protein sequence: CASSVEGTGTDTQYF.